This T cell receptor (beta chain) was captured by sequencing in a study of T cell responses to AZD1222 COVID-19 vaccine. Data came from immunoSEQ multiplex PCR; TCRdb stores just in-frame clones and leaves some out. The table shows some 120,000 clones, with around 92% occurring only once. The sequencing here drew on peripheral blood, taken on day 0 of AZD1222 vaccination. The receptor was isolated from an adult in good health.

The CDR3 DNA sequence: TGTGCCAGCAGTGAGTCTTTTGGGGTTGGAACTGAAGCTTTCTTT. Translation gives CASSESFGVGTEAFF. The chain carries TRBV6-1 and TRBJ1-1; D not resolved. The length of the CDR3 is 15 residues. Germline V CDR1 and CDR2: MNHNS, SASEGT. V was pared by 3 bases and J by 5 bases, with 16 bases between.